The present entry profiles one T cell receptor (beta chain) with its context. CDR3 length: 16 amino acids. V shed 5 bases and J shed 2 bases, with 16 bases lying between them. The germline V gene encodes CDR1 SGHAT and CDR2 FQNNGV. The primer mix had 60 Vbeta and 13 Jbeta primers. Clones were read by immunoSEQ multiplex PCR, and TCRdb kept only the in-frame ones, dropping some. The sample lists 120,000 or so clones; roughly 75% were seen once. The sample comes from a study of cytomegalovirus exposure and HLA in healthy donors. This clonotype was obtained from a woman aged 45-65 years in good health and CMV-seronegative. Sequencing input: PBMCs. The gene calls are TRBV11-2 and TRBJ1-3; D gene uncertain. The CDR3 sequence is CASSPLVGGPGNTIYF. CDR3 bases: TGTGCCAGCAGCCCCCTTGTAGGAGGGCCTGGAAACACCATATATTTT.